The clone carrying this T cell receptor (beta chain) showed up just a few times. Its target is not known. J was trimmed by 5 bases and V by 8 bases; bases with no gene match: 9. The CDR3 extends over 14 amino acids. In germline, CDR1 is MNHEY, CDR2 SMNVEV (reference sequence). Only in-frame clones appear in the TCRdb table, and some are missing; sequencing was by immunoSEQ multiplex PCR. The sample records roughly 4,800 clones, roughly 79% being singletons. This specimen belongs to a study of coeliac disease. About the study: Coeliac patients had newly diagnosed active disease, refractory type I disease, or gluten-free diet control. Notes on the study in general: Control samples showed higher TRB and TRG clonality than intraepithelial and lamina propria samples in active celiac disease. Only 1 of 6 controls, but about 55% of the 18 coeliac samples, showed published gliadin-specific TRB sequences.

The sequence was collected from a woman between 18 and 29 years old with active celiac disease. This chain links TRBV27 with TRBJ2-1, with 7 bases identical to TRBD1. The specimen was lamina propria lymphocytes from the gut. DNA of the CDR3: TGTGCCAGCTTGCGACAGGGAAGTCACAATGAGCAGTTCTTC. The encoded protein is CASLRQGSHNEQFF.